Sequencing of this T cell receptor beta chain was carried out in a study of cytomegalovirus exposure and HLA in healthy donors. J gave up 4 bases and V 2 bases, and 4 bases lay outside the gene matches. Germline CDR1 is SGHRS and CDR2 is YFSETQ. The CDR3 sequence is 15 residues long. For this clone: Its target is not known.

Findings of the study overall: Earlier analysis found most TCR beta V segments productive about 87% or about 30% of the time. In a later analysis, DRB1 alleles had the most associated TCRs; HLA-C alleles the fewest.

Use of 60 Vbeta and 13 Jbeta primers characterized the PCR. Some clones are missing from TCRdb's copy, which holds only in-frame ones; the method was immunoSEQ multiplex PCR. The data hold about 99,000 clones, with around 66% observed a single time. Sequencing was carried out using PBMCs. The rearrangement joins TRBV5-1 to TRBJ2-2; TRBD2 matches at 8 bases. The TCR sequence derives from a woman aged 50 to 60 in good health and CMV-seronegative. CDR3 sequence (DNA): TGCGCCAGCAGCTTTGAGCGGGGGAGCACCGGGGAGCTGTTTTTT. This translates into CASSFERGSTGELFF. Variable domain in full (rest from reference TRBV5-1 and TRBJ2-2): KAGVTQTPRYLIKTRGQQVTLSCSPISGHRSVSWYQQTPGQGLQFLFEYFSETQRNKGNFPGRFSGRQFSNSRSEMNVSTLELGDSALYLCASSFERGSTGELFFGEGSRLTVL.